This TCR beta chain was sequenced during a study of cytomegalovirus exposure and HLA in healthy donors. Per germline, CDR1 SGHVS and CDR2 FNYEAQ. V lost 1 base and J 5 bases, leaving 23 bases between the germline ends. This CDR3 has 19 residues. Turning to this clone: What it binds is not known.

The assay was immunoSEQ multiplex PCR, and TCRdb's table has in-frame clones only and misses some. The table includes 130,000 to 150,000 clones, around 90% detected once. General study findings and limits: First-cohort TCR clusters tended to co-occur in the 120 or so validation repertoires, a later analysis found. Reportedly, diagnosis of cytomegalovirus status by the classifier showed high specificity and sensitivity.

The TCR comes from a woman under 40 in good health and CMV-seropositive. The chain has TRBV7-6 and TRBJ2-2; the D gene is possibly TRBD2 (5 bases). The sequencing sample was made of PBMCs. The CDR3 spells CASSLGPQLWGTGTGELFF. The CDR3, as DNA: TGTGCCAGCAGCTTAGGACCACAACTTTGGGGTACGGGAACCGGGGAGCTGTTTTTT.